A selection of T cell receptor beta chains follows, all from one sample in a study of blood T cell repertoires in COVID-19. Method: immunoSEQ multiplex PCR; TCRdb's copy keeps in-frame clones and lacks some. The sample carries roughly 190,000 clones, 83% recorded once. The sample was peripheral blood. Receptors were obtained from a man aged 50-60 years with active or convalescent COVID-19. CDR3s include the opening cysteine and the closing phenylalanine or tryptophan. Fields, in order: J gene, V gene, CDR3 length, CDR3 protein.

J: TRBJ2-1; V: TRBV4-2; length: 15; CDR3: CASSRSGGTYNEQFF
J: TRBJ2-5; V: TRBV29-1; length: 14; CDR3: CSVEPGEYQETQYF
J: TRBJ2-2; V: TRBV30; length: 14; CDR3: CAWRSRANTGELFF
J: TRBJ1-1; V: TRBV7-2; length: 13; CDR3: CASSLPIPGEAFF
J: TRBJ2-1; V: TRBV9; length: 15; CDR3: CASSVATRPNHEQFF
J: TRBJ2-3; V: TRBV4-3; length: 16; CDR3: CASSQDLAGGQDTQYF
J: TRBJ1-5; V: TRBV11-2; length: 15; CDR3: CASSLDTGGNQPQHF
J: TRBJ1-4; V: TRBV9; length: 18; CDR3: CASSVRKGGVNANEKLFF
J: TRBJ1-6; V: TRBV5-1; length: 15; CDR3: CASSLDRGGNSPLHF
J: TRBJ1-5; V: TRBV30; length: 15; CDR3: CAWSTGGHSNQPQHF
J: TRBJ1-1; V: TRBV2; length: 12; CDR3: CASRPQGTEAFF
J: TRBJ1-4; V: TRBV11-3; length: 14; CDR3: CASSLGPPGEKLFF
J: TRBJ2-7; V: TRBV19; length: 14; CDR3: CASSIPGVEGEQYF
J: TRBJ1-4; V: TRBV18; length: 19; CDR3: CASSLRLGRGQTLNEKLFF
J: TRBJ2-7; V: TRBV25-1; length: 13; CDR3: CASAGERSYEQYF
J: TRBJ1-3; V: TRBV27; length: 16; CDR3: CASSLTPPGIGNTIYF
J: TRBJ2-2; V: TRBV7-7; length: 15; CDR3: CASSAGSSGLAELFF
J: TRBJ1-1; V: TRBV28; length: 10; CDR3: CATGGTEAFF
J: TRBJ1-1; V: TRBV30; length: 18; CDR3: CAWSGVVPGQGTKTEAFF
J: TRBJ1-1; V: TRBV3-1/TRBV3-2; length: 11; CDR3: CASSRAGEAFF
J: TRBJ2-7; V: TRBV6-6; length: 15; CDR3: CASSLRAGPPYEQYF
J: TRBJ2-2; V: TRBV9; length: 18; CDR3: CASSAHERDRGITGELFF
J: TRBJ1-1; V: TRBV5-6; length: 14; CDR3: CASSFRLMNTEAFF